What follows are 18 T cell receptor beta chains derived from one specimen sequenced in a study of blood T cell repertoires in COVID-19. Generated by immunoSEQ multiplex PCR, the TCRdb table keeps only in-frame clones and is missing some. This table has roughly 410,000 clones, about nine tenths appearing once. Sequenced material: peripheral blood. All receptors derive from a woman in her 40s with COVID-19, enrolled during active disease.

The gene calls are TRBV27 and TRBJ1-6; weak D call: TRBD1 (6 bases). Trimming took off 1 base at V and 7 bases at J, with 14 bases between the two ends. Germline V gene sequence: CDR1 MNHEY, CDR2 SMNVEV (reference sequence). The CDR3 spans 16 residues. The CDR3 here is CASSLFRGSPNSPLHF. The CDR3 DNA sequence: TGTGCCAGCAGTTTATTCAGGGGAAGTCCAAATTCACCCCTCCACTTT.

This clone was counted only a few times. The chain couples TRBV9 to TRBJ2-5; D unresolved. Germline CDR1 SGDLS, CDR2 YYNGEE. Trimming left V 0 bases short and J 3 bases short, with 12 bases between. The CDR3 length is 15 residues. As DNA, the CDR3 is TGTGCCAGCAGCGTAGGACTGAGTGCCGAAGAGACCCAGTACTTC. Translated: CASSVGLSAEETQYF.

The chain is built from TRBV7-9 and TRBJ1-4, with 8 bases matching TRBD1. The CDR3 consists of 14 residues. V was clipped by 5 bases and J by 8 bases; unmatched bases: 7. Germline assignment: CDR1 SEHNR and CDR2 FQNEAQ (reference sequence). CDR3 region: CASSADRGPEKLFF. In DNA form, the CDR3 reads TGTGCCAGCAGCGCCGACAGGGGTCCAGAAAAACTGTTTTTT.

The DNA of the CDR3 is TGTGCCAGCAGGAGGACTTCCTATGGCTACACCTTC. It codes for CASRRTSYGYTF. The chain has TRBV2 and TRBJ1-2, with D unresolved. Trimming left V 6 bases short and J 4 bases short, with 9 bases between. Germline lookup yields CDR1 SNHLY and CDR2 FYNNEI. This CDR3 is 12 amino acids long. The full variable domain, its missing parts supplied by reference TRBV2 and TRBJ1-2, is EPEVTQTPSHQVTQMGQEVILRCVPISNHLYFYWYRQILGQKVEFLVSFYNNEISEKSEIFDDQFSVERPDGSNFTLKIRSTKLEDSAMYFCASRRTSYGYTFGSGTRLTVV.

The chain uses TRBV7-9 and TRBJ1-3, with 8 bases matching TRBD1. Germline lookup yields CDR1 SEHNR and CDR2 FQNEAQ (reference sequence). CDR3 length: 17 residues. The J segment lost 1 base and the V segment lost 2 bases, leaving 7 bases of the junction unmatched. The CDR3 sequence is CASSLQGAHGSGNTIYF. For the CDR3, the DNA is TGTGCCAGCAGCTTACAGGGGGCGCATGGGTCTGGAAACACCATATATTTT.

The V call is TRBV6-6, the J call TRBJ1-1; 7 bases map to TRBD1. This CDR3 contains 16 residues. Germline assignment: CDR1 MNHNY and CDR2 SVGAGI (reference sequence). Unmatched junction bases numbered 9, after V lost 5 bases and J lost 0 bases. The CDR3 protein is CASSTVVGQMNTEAFF. The DNA of the CDR3 is TGTGCCAGCAGTACCGTTGTGGGACAGATGAACACTGAAGCTTTCTTT.

The chain links TRBV5-1 to TRBJ2-1; 8 bases match TRBD1. Looked up from germline, CDR1 is SGHRS and CDR2 is YFSETQ. There are 18 residues in the CDR3. V trimming: 1 base; J trimming: 4 bases; junction bases outside the gene matches: 13. CDR3 protein: CASSLRSSGTGRYNEQFF. Here the CDR3 DNA reads TGCGCCAGCAGCTTGCGGAGTAGTGGGACAGGTCGATACAATGAGCAGTTCTTC.

Turning to this clone: Other DNA variants within this sample encode the same CDR3. The chain couples TRBV9 to TRBJ2-1; 8 bases map to TRBD1. The ends lost 3 bases at V and 4 bases at J; junction bases unmatched: 3. CDR1 is SGDLS and CDR2 is YYNGEE in the germline V gene. This CDR3 is built from 14 residues. The CDR3 DNA follows: TGTGCCAGCAGCGCCGGGACAGGTTACAATGAGCAGTTCTTC. Its protein is CASSAGTGYNEQFF.

The chain recombines TRBV3-1 (or the pseudogene TRBV3-2) with TRBJ2-7; TRBD2 aligns across 8 bases. Unmatched junction bases numbered 14, after V lost 4 bases and J lost 0 bases. Germline CDR1 is LGHDT and CDR2 is YNNKEL (reference sequence). This CDR3 region has 18 residues. The chain's CDR3 is CASSLLAGGRTSSYEQYF. CDR3 bases: TGTGCCAGCAGCCTGTTGGCGGGGGGCCGAACCAGCTCCTACGAGCAGTACTTC.

This clone was recorded once. V and J are TRBV9 and TRBJ2-6, with TRBD1 matching 7 bases. The CDR3 runs to 20 residues. Per the germline V gene, CDR1 is SGDLS and CDR2 is YYNGEE. V gave up 1 base and J gave up 3 bases; unmatched junction bases: 16. For the CDR3, the DNA is TGTGCCAGCAGCGTAAGGGACGACAGGGCCCCCACGGGTGGGGCCAACGTCCTGACTTTC. It codes for CASSVRDDRAPTGGANVLTF. Variable domain in full (rest from reference TRBV9 and TRBJ2-6): DSGVTQTPKHLITATGQRVTLRCSPRSGDLSVYWYQQSLDQGLQFLIQYYNGEERAKGNILERFSAQQFPDLHSELNLSSLELGDSALYFCASSVRDDRAPTGGANVLTFGAGSRLTVL.

This clone was detected only once. The CDR3: CASRVQDRGANYGYTF. In DNA form, the CDR3 reads TGTGCCAGTAGGGTCCAAGACAGGGGAGCTAACTATGGCTACACCTTC. V and J are TRBV19 and TRBJ1-2, with 8 bases matching TRBD1. This CDR3 has 16 amino acids. Trimming removed 6 bases from V and 0 bases from J; junction bases left unmatched: 9. Per the germline V gene, CDR1 is LNHDA and CDR2 is SQIVND (reference sequence).

The chain combines TRBV3-1 (or the pseudogene TRBV3-2) with TRBJ1-1, with 7 bases that match TRBD1. V trimming: 0 bases; J trimming: 5 bases; junction bases outside the gene matches: 3. From germline, CDR1 is LGHDT and CDR2 YNNKEL (reference sequence). This CDR3 contains 14 residues. Here the CDR3 DNA reads TGTGCCAGCAGCCAAGAGAAACAGGGGACTGAAGCTTTCTTT. This encodes CASSQEKQGTEAFF.

For this clone: Additional DNA sequences in this sample encode the identical CDR3. The chain couples TRBV27 to TRBJ2-7; TRBD1 matches at 9 bases. The CDR3 sequence is 15 residues long. CDR1 MNHEY and CDR2 SMNVEV come from the germline V gene (reference sequence). V lost 6 bases, J lost 4 bases, and 10 bases stayed unmatched. The CDR3 nucleotides are TGTGCCAGCAGCCCCAGAACAGGGGGCCCTTACGAGCAGTACTTC. It is translated as CASSPRTGGPYEQYF.

This clone was recorded only once. The chain links TRBV5-1 to TRBJ2-3; 8 bases match TRBD1. Per germline, CDR1 SGHRS and CDR2 YFSETQ. The CDR3 runs to 15 residues. J gave up 5 bases and V 2 bases, and 7 bases lay outside the gene matches. The CDR3, as DNA: TGCGCCAGCAGCTTATCAGGGGGCTCTGGAGATACGCAGTATTTT. Protein product: CASSLSGGSGDTQYF.

The chain links TRBV5-1 to TRBJ1-3; 9 bases are a match to TRBD1. CDR1 is SGHRS and CDR2 is YFSETQ in the germline V gene. The CDR3 loop spans 16 amino acids. The V gene end was trimmed by 4 bases and the J gene end by 3 bases; junction bases not matched to a gene: 8. The CDR3 protein is CASSMGTGTFGNTIYF. The CDR3 DNA is TGCGCCAGCAGCATGGGGACAGGGACTTTTGGAAACACCATATATTTT.

J is TRBJ1-5 and V is TRBV5-4; D is perhaps TRBD1 (5 bases). Germline V lookup: CDR1 SGHNT, CDR2 YYREEE (reference sequence). This CDR3 spans 15 amino acids. Trimming stripped 5 bases from V and 4 bases from J, with 16 bases between. This CDR3 reads CASSQKPGINQPQHF. CDR3 sequence (DNA): TGTGCCAGCAGTCAAAAACCAGGGATTAATCAGCCCCAGCATTTT.

CDR3 coding DNA: TGTGCCAGCAGTTCCGGACAGGGATCGGACTATGGCTACACCTTC. Translated: CASSSGQGSDYGYTF. V usage is TRBV6-5 and J usage is TRBJ1-2, with 8 nucleotides matching TRBD1. The V gene's germline CDR1 is MNHEY and CDR2 SVGAGI. The CDR3 is 15 residues long. V lost 4 bases to trimming and J lost 3 bases; unmatched junction nucleotides: 7.

The rearrangement uses TRBV10-2 and TRBJ1-5; a weak D match, TRBD1 (6 bases). There are 17 residues in the CDR3. Germline V gives CDR1 WSHSY, CDR2 SAAADI. Trimming shortened V by 1 base and J by 3 bases, and 16 bases separated the two germline ends. CDR3 bases: TGCGCCAGCAGTGAGTGGGCTCTGGGGGGGGCCAATCAGCCCCAGCATTTT. Protein: CASSEWALGGANQPQHF.